In its sample, the clone carrying this T cell receptor (beta chain) is medium-sized (0.01 to 0.1%). The antigen is not known. These data originate in a study of lymphopenia after photon versus proton radiotherapy. Overall study results and limits: Under photons, naive T cells and diversity fell while effector/memory populations rose. After the lymphocyte nadir, photon-treated repertoires showed oligoclonal expansion, especially of CD8+ Temra cells. Survival link was tested only in deceased patients; proton benefit remains a possibility.

TCRdb's table, derived via immunoSEQ multiplex PCR, lists solely in-frame clones and lacks some. Of about 39,000 clones in the sample, roughly nine tenths are singletons; the top ten hold approximately 16%. This CDR3 is built from 17 residues. V dropped 10 bases and J dropped 0; count of bases not matched to a gene: 12. Germline V gives CDR1 LNHDA, CDR2 SQIVND (reference sequence). The sequence came from a man aged 55 to 69 with cholangiocarcinoma. The material was peripheral blood, obtained from a patient treated with photon-based radiotherapy. The V and J genes are TRBV19 and TRBJ2-2; TRBD1 matches at 9 bases. The CDR3 here is CATLGQGFATNTGELFF. The CDR3 DNA reads as TGTGCCACTCTCGGACAGGGGTTCGCAACGAACACCGGGGAGCTGTTTTTT.